Listed below are T cell receptor beta chains from one sample, sequenced in a study of memory CD4+ T cells and cytomegalovirus serostatus. Assay used: immunoSEQ multiplex PCR; TCRdb lists only in-frame clones, some missing. Of 25,000 to 30,000 clones in the sample, about 80% were seen once. Sequenced sample: memory CD4+ T cells from blood. The receptors originated from an adult in good health and CMV-seronegative. Both conserved end residues are part of each CDR3. A D gene is named only where the DNA matches it firmly. Not every row has a clone size; where given, it reads once, few, many or a size class.

>NA|TRBJ1-1|TRBV11-3|NA
CASSLGDQTEAFF
TGTGCCAGCAGCTTAGGGGACCAAACTGAAGCTTTCTTT
>NA|TRBJ1-5|TRBV19|NA
CASSMPLQGRQPQHF
TGTGCCAGTAGTATGCCGCTACAGGGTCGTCAGCCCCAGCATTTT
>few|TRBJ1-6|TRBV18|TRBD1
CASSPRRGLENSPLHF
TGTGCCAGCTCACCACGAAGGGGGCTGGAGAATTCACCCCTCCACTTT
>NA|TRBJ2-3|TRBV19|NA
CASSIGGASYADTQYF
TGTGCCAGTAGTATTGGGGGGGCTAGTTACGCAGATACGCAGTATTTT
>NA|TRBJ2-5|TRBV7-9|NA
CASSLGLGLETQYF
TGTGCCAGCAGCTTAGGGCTGGGGCTGGAGACCCAGTACTTC
>NA|TRBJ1-4|TRBV6-5|TRBD1
CASSYTGELEKLFF
TGTGCCAGCAGTTACACAGGGGAGCTTGAAAAACTGTTTTTT
>few|TRBJ1-5|TRBV19|TRBD1
CASSGTGGEQPQHF
TGTGCCAGTAGTGGGACAGGGGGCGAACAGCCCCAGCATTTT
>NA|TRBJ2-6|TRBV27|NA
CASSLSTGANVLTF
TGTGCCAGCAGTTTATCGACCGGGGCCAACGTCCTGACTTTC
>NA|TRBJ1-2|TRBV14|TRBD1
CASSQGTGIGSYGYTF
TGTGCCAGCAGCCAAGGGACAGGAATTGGTTCCTACGGCTACACCTTC
>NA|TRBJ1-6|TRBV5-8|NA
CASRPGQGDSPLHF
TGTGCCAGTCGACCGGGGCAGGGCGATTCACCCCTCCACTTT